These 20 T cell receptor beta chains originate from one sample sequenced in a study of cytomegalovirus exposure and HLA in healthy donors. The PCR made use of 60 Vbeta and 13 Jbeta primers. Clones were sequenced by immunoSEQ multiplex PCR, and TCRdb holds only the in-frame ones, with some missing. Here the sample spans approximately 150,000 clones, over 60% being singletons. The sequenced material came from PBMCs. Receptors were obtained from a woman in her thirties in good health and CMV-seronegative.

The rearrangement links TRBV5-1 to TRBJ2-7; 9 bases match TRBD1. This CDR3 is 17 amino acids long. The V and J ends lost 0 bases and 0 bases, in that order; junction bases with no gene match: 7. The germline V gene encodes CDR1 SGHRS and CDR2 YFSETQ. The CDR3 is CASSLAPPGQGSYEQYF. The CDR3 DNA sequence: TGCGCCAGCAGCTTGGCCCCCCCGGGACAGGGCTCCTACGAGCAGTACTTC.

The chain couples TRBV6-4 to TRBJ1-5; the match to TRBD1 covers 7 bases. V was clipped by 6 bases and J by 4 bases; unmatched bases: 6. This CDR3 region has 14 residues. CDR1 is MRHNA and CDR2 is SNTAGT in the germline V gene. This CDR3 reads CASRLGTENQPQHF. The CDR3 coding sequence is TGTGCCAGCAGACTCGGGACAGAGAATCAGCCCCAGCATTTT.

The rearrangement joins TRBV30 to TRBJ1-1; D gene uncertain. The CDR3 totals 13 residues. Trimming took 0 bases from V and 3 from J, leaving 8 bases between them. The germline CDR1 and CDR2 sequences are GTSNPN and SVGIG (reference sequence). CDR3 coding DNA: TGTGCCTGGAGTGTACAAGAGGACACTGAAGCTTTCTTT. Its translation: CAWSVQEDTEAFF.

V gene TRBV11-2 combines with J gene TRBJ1-1; 9 bases line up with TRBD1. The germline V gene has CDR1 SGHAT and CDR2 FQNNGV. Trimming cost V 5 bases and J 3 bases; bases outside gene matches: 4. The CDR3 covers 14 residues. The CDR3 nucleotides are TGTGCCAGCAGCCCCTGGACAGGGGACACTGAAGCTTTCTTT. Protein sequence: CASSPWTGDTEAFF.

This chain connects TRBV11-2 to TRBJ2-5, with TRBD2 matching over 9 bases. V dropped 1 base and J dropped 5; count of bases not matched to a gene: 8. The CDR3 spans 16 residues. Germline CDR1 and CDR2: SGHAT and FQNNGV. The CDR3 nucleotides read TGTGCCAGCAGCTTAGGGGCCCTAGCGGGAAGGGAGACCCAGTACTTC. Translated: CASSLGALAGRETQYF.

This clone was counted a few times. The V and J genes are TRBV19 and TRBJ2-7; 9 bases line up with TRBD2. The CDR3 covers 13 residues. Germline-derived CDR1 and CDR2 are LNHDA and SQIVND (reference sequence). Germline trimming cut 7 bases from V and 2 bases from J; bases unmatched to any gene: 3. The CDR3, as DNA: TGTGCCAGTACCGTAGCGGGAGCCTACGAGCAGTACTTC. The encoded protein is CASTVAGAYEQYF.

This clone was detected only a few times. This rearrangement joins TRBV27 to TRBJ1-6, with 7 positions matching TRBD1. The germline V gene encodes CDR1 MNHEY and CDR2 SMNVEV (reference sequence). J gave up 3 bases and V 4 bases, and 9 bases lay outside the gene matches. The CDR3 is 17 residues long. CDR3 nucleotide sequence: TGTGCCAGCAGTTCAACAGGGGTGGCGGGCTATAATTCACCCCTCCACTTT. Residues: CASSSTGVAGYNSPLHF.

In this sample, this clone turned up a few times. The chain carries TRBV4-3 and TRBJ2-7; D not certain. Germline CDR1 is LGHNA and CDR2 is YSLEER. V was cut by 4 bases and J by 2 bases, with 15 bases left in between. CDR3 length equals 15 residues. CDR3 region: CASSREPTPAYEQYF. DNA of the CDR3: TGCGCCAGCAGCCGTGAACCCACGCCGGCCTACGAGCAGTACTTC.

V and J are TRBV19 and TRBJ1-4; D is ambiguous. The CDR3 contains 13 residues. CDR1 is LNHDA and CDR2 is SQIVND in the germline V gene (reference sequence). V lost 6 bases and J lost 5, with 10 bases in between. This chain's CDR3 is CASRSRENEKLFF. CDR3 nucleotides: TGTGCCAGTAGATCGAGGGAAAATGAAAAACTGTTTTTT.

This sequence joins TRBV7-2 and TRBJ1-5; the D gene is possibly TRBD1 (6 bases). Between the trimmed V and J ends, which lost 4 bases and 7 bases, there was a span of 11 bases. The CDR3 is 13 residues long. Germline CDR1 and CDR2: SGHTA and FQGNSA. The CDR3 DNA is TGTGCCAGCAGCTACGCTCAGGGGCAGCCCCAGCATTTT. This codes for CASSYAQGQPQHF. Combining the CDR3 with reference TRBV7-2 and TRBJ1-5 gives the whole variable domain GAGVSQSPSNKVTEKGKDVELRCDPISGHTALYWYRQSLGQGLEFLIYFQGNSAPDKSGLPSDRFSAERTGGSVSTLTIQRTQQEDSAVYLCASSYAQGQPQHFGDGTRLSIL.

The rearrangement uses TRBV5-1 and TRBJ2-5; 7 bases align to TRBD2. Germline-derived CDR1 and CDR2 are SGHRS and YFSETQ. There are 15 residues in the CDR3. The J segment lost 0 bases and the V segment lost 1 base, leaving 3 bases of the junction unmatched. CDR3 in amino acids: CASSLTGRYQETQYF. In DNA, the CDR3 is TGCGCCAGCAGCTTGACCGGGAGGTACCAAGAGACCCAGTACTTC. Using reference TRBV5-1 and TRBJ2-5 for the parts outside the CDR3, the full variable domain is KAGVTQTPRYLIKTRGQQVTLSCSPISGHRSVSWYQQTPGQGLQFLFEYFSETQRNKGNFPGRFSGRQFSNSRSEMNVSTLELGDSALYLCASSLTGRYQETQYFGPGTRLLVL.

This clone was seen a few times. This chain uses TRBV5-4 with TRBJ1-2; possibly TRBD1 for D (6 bases). Germline lookup yields CDR1 SGHNT and CDR2 YYREEE (reference sequence). The CDR3 runs to 15 residues. V shed 4 bases and J shed 3 bases, with 16 bases lying between them. In DNA form, the CDR3 reads TGTGCCAGCAGCCCAAGGGACACCGAGTACTATGGCTACACCTTC. The encoded protein is CASSPRDTEYYGYTF.

The chain joins TRBV9 to TRBJ1-1; D is possibly TRBD1 (5 bases). The CDR3 has 13 residues. V gave up 3 bases and J gave up 4 bases, with 10 bases separating them. The germline CDR1 and CDR2 sequences are SGDLS and YYNGEE. The CDR3 protein is CASSGAGGTEAFF. In DNA, the CDR3 is TGTGCCAGCAGCGGGGCGGGGGGCACTGAAGCTTTCTTT.

The rearrangement links TRBV10-3 to TRBJ1-1, with a weak D call TRBD1 (6 bases). With 4 bases removed from V and 3 bases from J, the gap between germline ends came to 9 bases. Germline loops: CDR1 ENHRY, CDR2 SYGVKD. This CDR3 spans 13 amino acids. DNA for the CDR3: TGTGCCATCAGTGGGGCAGGGGACACTGAAGCTTTCTTT. It translates to CAISGAGDTEAFF.

The CDR3 DNA sequence: TGTGCCAGCAGCGTAACTAGCCTAAGCACAGATACGCAGTATTTT. It is translated as CASSVTSLSTDTQYF. V usage is TRBV9 and J usage is TRBJ2-3; a possible D gene is TRBD2 (6 bases). Germline CDR1 is SGDLS and CDR2 is YYNGEE. V dropped 1 base and J dropped 0 bases, with 9 bases sitting between them. The CDR3 extends over 15 amino acids.

Notes on this clone: Other DNA sequences from this sample encode an identical CDR3 as well. The CDR3 sequence is CASSSKSGVAHPNYGYTF. The DNA for the CDR3 is TGCGCCAGCAGCTCTAAATCAGGGGTCGCTCATCCTAACTATGGCTACACCTTC. The chain couples TRBV5-1 to TRBJ1-2, with D perhaps matching TRBD1 (6 bases). Per germline, CDR1 SGHRS and CDR2 YFSETQ. There are 18 residues in the CDR3. With 3 bases removed from V and 0 bases from J, the gap between germline ends came to 21 bases.

Only a few counts were recorded for this clone. V usage is TRBV27 and J usage is TRBJ1-4; D call uncertain. The V and J ends lost 3 bases and 0 bases respectively, with 5 bases between them. Looked up from germline, CDR1 is MNHEY and CDR2 is SMNVEV (reference sequence). This CDR3 is built from 14 residues. The CDR3 region has the DNA TGTGCCAGCAGTTTCGGGGCAACTAATGAAAAACTGTTTTTT. Its protein product is CASSFGATNEKLFF.

V usage is TRBV4-1 and J usage is TRBJ1-3, with 7 bases matching TRBD1. V lost 6 bases and J lost 0; bases outside the gene matches: 8. Per germline, CDR1 MGHRA and CDR2 YSYEKL. There are 16 residues in the CDR3. In DNA form, the CDR3 reads TGCGCCAGCAGGAGGGGGCCGAGCAACTCTGGAAACACCATATATTTT. This translates into CASRRGPSNSGNTIYF.

The V gene is TRBV11-2, the J gene TRBJ2-1; D perhaps matches TRBD1 (6 bases). Germline CDR1 and CDR2: SGHAT and FQNNGV. The ends were cut back, 3 bases at V and 2 bases at J, with 8 bases in the middle. This CDR3 region has 14 residues. The CDR3 loop reads CASSFRGTYNEQFF. CDR3 DNA: TGTGCCAGCAGCTTCAGGGGAACCTACAATGAGCAGTTCTTC.

There are a few counts of this clone. This chain links TRBV19 with TRBJ2-1, with 9 bases that match TRBD2. Trimming at V came to 1 base and at J to 6 bases, leaving 13 bases not matched to a gene. Germline lookup yields CDR1 LNHDA and CDR2 SQIVND (reference sequence). The CDR3 is 18 residues long. This CDR3 is CASSIGLRGRALINEQFF. CDR3 nucleotides: TGTGCCAGTAGTATAGGTCTCCGCGGGAGGGCCCTCATCAATGAGCAGTTCTTC.